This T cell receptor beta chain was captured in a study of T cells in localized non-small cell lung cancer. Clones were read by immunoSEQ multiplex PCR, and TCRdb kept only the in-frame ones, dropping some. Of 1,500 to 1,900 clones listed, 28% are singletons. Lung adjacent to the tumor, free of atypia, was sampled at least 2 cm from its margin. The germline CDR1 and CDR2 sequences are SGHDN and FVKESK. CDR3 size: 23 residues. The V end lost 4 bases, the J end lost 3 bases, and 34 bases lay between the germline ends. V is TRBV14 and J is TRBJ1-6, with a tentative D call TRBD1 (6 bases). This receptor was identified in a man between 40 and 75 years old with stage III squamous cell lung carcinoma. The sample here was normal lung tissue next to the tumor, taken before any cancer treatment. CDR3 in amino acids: CASSLPPGGAYSPPPFYNSPLHF. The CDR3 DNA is TGTGCCAGCAGCCTCCCCCCCGGGGGCGCATATTCTCCACCCCCTTTCTATAATTCACCCCTCCACTTT.